This T cell receptor (beta chain) stems from a study of PD-L1 blockade in urothelial cancer. About the research overall: Patients started atezolizumab in about 2014, 1,200 mg intravenously every 3 weeks. Each participant's history included 0 to 3 prior chemotherapy regimens. Timepoints chosen for blood analysis were 3 weeks (second dose) and 6 weeks after treatment start.

Trimming took 3 bases from V and 0 from J; bases not matched to a gene: 3. The CDR3 consists of 15 residues. CDR1 SGHDT and CDR2 YYEEEE come from the germline V gene. Described time point: peripheral blood 6 weeks after treatment start. Assay: immunoSEQ multiplex PCR; the TCRdb copy retains only in-frame clones and omits some. The sample consists of about 43,000 clones, roughly 80% of them appearing once. The chain is built from TRBV5-6 and TRBJ2-1, with TRBD1 identical over 7 bases. The sequence was obtained from a man aged 55 to 69 with urothelial cancer. Specimen: PBMCs, collected around atezolizumab (anti-PD-L1) treatment. The CDR3 reads CASSSTGSSYNEQFF. The CDR3 nucleotides read TGTGCCAGCAGCTCGACAGGGAGCTCCTACAATGAGCAGTTCTTC.